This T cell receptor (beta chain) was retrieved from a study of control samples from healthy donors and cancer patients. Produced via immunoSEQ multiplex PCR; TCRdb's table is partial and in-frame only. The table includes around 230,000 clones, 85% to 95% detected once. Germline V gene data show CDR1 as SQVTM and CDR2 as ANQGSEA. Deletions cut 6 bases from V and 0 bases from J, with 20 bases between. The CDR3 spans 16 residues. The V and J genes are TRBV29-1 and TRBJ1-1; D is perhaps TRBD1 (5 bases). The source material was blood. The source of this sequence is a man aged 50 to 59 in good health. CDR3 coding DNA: TGCAGCGTCGTCCCTTCGGGGGTTCGAGTGAACACTGAAGCTTTCTTT. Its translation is CSVVPSGVRVNTEAFF. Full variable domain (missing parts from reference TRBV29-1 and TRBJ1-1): SAVISQKPSRDICQRGTSLTIQCQVDSQVTMMFWYRQQPGQSLTLIATANQGSEATYESGFVIDKFPISRPNLTFSTLTVSNMSPEDSSIYLCSVVPSGVRVNTEAFFGQGTRLTVV.